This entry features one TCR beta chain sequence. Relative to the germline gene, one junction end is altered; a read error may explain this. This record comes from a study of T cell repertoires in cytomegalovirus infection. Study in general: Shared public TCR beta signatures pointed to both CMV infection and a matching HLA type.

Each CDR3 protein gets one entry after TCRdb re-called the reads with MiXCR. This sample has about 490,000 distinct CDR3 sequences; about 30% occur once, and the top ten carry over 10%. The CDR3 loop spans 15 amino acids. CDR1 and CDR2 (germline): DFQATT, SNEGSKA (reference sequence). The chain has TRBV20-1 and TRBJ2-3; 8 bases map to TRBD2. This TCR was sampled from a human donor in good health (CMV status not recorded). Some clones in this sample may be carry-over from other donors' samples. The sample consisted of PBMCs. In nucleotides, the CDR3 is TGCAGTACTAGTCCCCTAGCGGGCGACACAGATACGCAGTATTTT. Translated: CSTSPLAGDTDTQYF.